These 5 T cell receptor beta chains share one sample of origin, sequenced in a study of cytomegalovirus exposure and HLA in healthy donors. A multiplex PCR was run with 60 Vbeta primers and 13 Jbeta primers. Clones were read by immunoSEQ multiplex PCR, and TCRdb kept only the in-frame ones, dropping some. This sample has around 160,000 clones, with around three quarters found just once. The sequenced sample was PBMCs. The receptors stem from a woman between 35 and 50 years old in good health and CMV-seronegative.

The sample holds one count of this clone. Other DNA sequences of this sample code for an identical CDR3. This chain joins TRBV10-3 and TRBJ1-2; TRBD1 aligns across 11 bases. Germline V gene lookup returns CDR1 ENHRY and CDR2 SYGVKD. The CDR3 is made up of 11 amino acids. The V segment lost 9 bases and the J segment 8 bases; nucleotides outside the gene matches: 2. The CDR3 nucleotides read TGTGCCATTGGGACAGGGGGAGGCTACACCTTC. Its translation: CAIGTGGGYTF.

The chain carries TRBV5-1 and TRBJ1-1; TRBD1 matches at 10 bases. The CDR3 loop spans 18 amino acids. Germline assignment: CDR1 SGHRS and CDR2 YFSETQ. V shed 4 bases and J 0 bases; nucleotides not matched to a gene: 12. CDR3 in DNA: TGCGCCAGCAGCCCGGGGGAGGGACAGGGGCCTATGAACACTGAAGCTTTCTTT. Its protein is CASSPGEGQGPMNTEAFF.

This clone was found once. The genes are TRBV30 and TRBJ1-6; the D is unclear. This CDR3 region has 12 residues. Germline lookup yields CDR1 GTSNPN and CDR2 SVGIG (reference sequence). Trimming took off 4 bases at V and 7 bases at J, with 8 bases between the two ends. The CDR3 nucleotides read TGTGCCTGGAACGAAGCAAATTCACCCCTCCACTTT. Its protein is CAWNEANSPLHF.

The V call is TRBV7-2, the J call TRBJ2-7; TRBD2 aligns across 12 bases. Germline lookup yields CDR1 SGHTA and CDR2 FQGNSA. There are 19 residues in the CDR3. V gave up 7 bases and J gave up 1 base; unmatched junction bases: 17. The CDR3 DNA reads as TGTGCCAGCACCCCGTGGGGGACTGTCGGGACTAGCGGGTCCTACGAGCAGTACTTC. This sequence encodes CASTPWGTVGTSGSYEQYF.

The V call is TRBV5-1, the J call TRBJ2-7; tentative D call: TRBD2 (5 bases). The germline V gene encodes CDR1 SGHRS and CDR2 YFSETQ. The length of the CDR3 is 15 residues. V was pared by 2 bases and J by 7 bases, with 19 bases between. CDR3 sequence: CASSFRNPRDGEQYF. CDR3 in DNA: TGCGCCAGCAGCTTTCGGAATCCCCGGGATGGAGAGCAGTACTTC.